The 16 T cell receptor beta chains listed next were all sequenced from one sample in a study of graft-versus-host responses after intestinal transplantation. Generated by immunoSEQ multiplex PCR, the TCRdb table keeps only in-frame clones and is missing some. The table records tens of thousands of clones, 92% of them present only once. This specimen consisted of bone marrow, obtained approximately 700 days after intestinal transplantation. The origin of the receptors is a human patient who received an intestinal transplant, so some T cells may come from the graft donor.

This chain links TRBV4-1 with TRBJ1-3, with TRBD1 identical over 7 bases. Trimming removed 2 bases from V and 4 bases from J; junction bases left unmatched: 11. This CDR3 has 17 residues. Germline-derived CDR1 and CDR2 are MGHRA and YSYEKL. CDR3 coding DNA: TGCGCCAGCAGCCAACTGAGAACCGGGACAGCAGGAAACACCATATATTTT. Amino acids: CASSQLRTGTAGNTIYF.

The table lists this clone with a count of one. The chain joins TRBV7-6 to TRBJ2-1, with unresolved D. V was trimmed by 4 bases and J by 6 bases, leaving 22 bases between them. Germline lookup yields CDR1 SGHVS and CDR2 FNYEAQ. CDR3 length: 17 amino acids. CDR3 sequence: CASSSSPTMRTSNEQFF. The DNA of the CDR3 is TGTGCCAGCAGCTCTTCACCCACTATGAGGACCAGCAATGAGCAGTTCTTC.

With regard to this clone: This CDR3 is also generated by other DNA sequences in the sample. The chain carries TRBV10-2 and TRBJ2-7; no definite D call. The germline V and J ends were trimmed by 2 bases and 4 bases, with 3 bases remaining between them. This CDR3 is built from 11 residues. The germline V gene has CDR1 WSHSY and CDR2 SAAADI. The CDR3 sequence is CASSEGYEQYF. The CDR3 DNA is TGCGCCAGCAGTGAGGGATACGAGCAGTACTTC.

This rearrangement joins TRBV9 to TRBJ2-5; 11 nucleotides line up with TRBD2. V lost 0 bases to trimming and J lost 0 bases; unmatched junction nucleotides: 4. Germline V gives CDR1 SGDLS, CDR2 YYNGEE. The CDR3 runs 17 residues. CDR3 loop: CASSVEVTSGNQETQYF. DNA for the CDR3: TGTGCCAGCAGCGTAGAAGTGACTAGCGGGAACCAAGAGACCCAGTACTTC.

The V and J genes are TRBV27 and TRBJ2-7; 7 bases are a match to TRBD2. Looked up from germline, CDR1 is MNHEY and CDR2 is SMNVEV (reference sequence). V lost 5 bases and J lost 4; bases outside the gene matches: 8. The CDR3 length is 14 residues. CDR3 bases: TGTGCCAGCAGTCAGGCGGGAGCTGGATACGAGCAGTACTTC. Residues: CASSQAGAGYEQYF.

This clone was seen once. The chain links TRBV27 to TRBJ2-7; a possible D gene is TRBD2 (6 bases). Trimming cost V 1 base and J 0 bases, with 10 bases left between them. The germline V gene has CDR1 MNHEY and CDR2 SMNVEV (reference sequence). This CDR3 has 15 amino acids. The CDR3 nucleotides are TGTGCCAGCAGTTTATTGGGGGACTCCTCCTACGAGCAGTACTTC. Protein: CASSLLGDSSYEQYF.

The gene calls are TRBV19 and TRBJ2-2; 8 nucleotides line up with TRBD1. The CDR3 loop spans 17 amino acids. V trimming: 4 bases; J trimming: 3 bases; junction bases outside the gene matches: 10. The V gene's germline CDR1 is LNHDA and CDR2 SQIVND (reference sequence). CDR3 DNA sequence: TGTGCCAGTAGTACACGCAGGGGGCTGTTGGACACCGGGGAGCTGTTTTTT. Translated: CASSTRRGLLDTGELFF.

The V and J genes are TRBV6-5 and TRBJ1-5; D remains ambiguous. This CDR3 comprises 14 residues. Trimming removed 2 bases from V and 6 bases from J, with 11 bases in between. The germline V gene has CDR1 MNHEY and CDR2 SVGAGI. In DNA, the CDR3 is TGTGCCAGCAGTTACAGGATCCGCGGTCAGCCCCAGCATTTT. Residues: CASSYRIRGQPQHF.

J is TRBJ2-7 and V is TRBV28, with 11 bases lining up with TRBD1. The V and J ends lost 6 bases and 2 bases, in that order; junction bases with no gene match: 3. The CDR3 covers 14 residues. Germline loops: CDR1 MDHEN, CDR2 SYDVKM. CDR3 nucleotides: TGTGCCAGCAGATGGACAGGGGGCGCCTACGAGCAGTACTTC. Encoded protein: CASRWTGGAYEQYF. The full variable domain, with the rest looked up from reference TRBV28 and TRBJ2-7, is DVKVTQSSRYLVKRTGEKVFLECVQDMDHENMFWYRQDPGLGLRLIYFSYDVKMKEKGDIPEGYSVSREKKERFSLILESASTNQTSMYLCASRWTGGAYEQYFGPGTRLTVT.

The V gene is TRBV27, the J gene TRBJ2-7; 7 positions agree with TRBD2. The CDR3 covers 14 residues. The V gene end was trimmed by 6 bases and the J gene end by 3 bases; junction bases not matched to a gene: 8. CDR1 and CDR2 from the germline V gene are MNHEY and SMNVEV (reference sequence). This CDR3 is CASSHGTTDYEQYF. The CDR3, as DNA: TGTGCCAGCAGCCACGGGACTACCGACTACGAGCAGTACTTC.

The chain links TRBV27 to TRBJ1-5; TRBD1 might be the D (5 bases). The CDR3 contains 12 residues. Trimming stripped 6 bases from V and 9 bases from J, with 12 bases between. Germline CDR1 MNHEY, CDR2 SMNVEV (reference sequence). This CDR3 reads CASRGVLGPQHF. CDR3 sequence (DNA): TGTGCCAGCAGGGGGGTATTGGGGCCCCAGCATTTT.

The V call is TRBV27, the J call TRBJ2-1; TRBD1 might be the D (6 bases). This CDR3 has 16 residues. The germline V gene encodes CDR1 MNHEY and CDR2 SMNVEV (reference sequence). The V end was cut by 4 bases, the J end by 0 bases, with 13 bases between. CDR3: CASSSELDSSYNEQFF. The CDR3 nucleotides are TGTGCCAGCAGTTCAGAATTGGACAGCTCCTACAATGAGCAGTTCTTC.

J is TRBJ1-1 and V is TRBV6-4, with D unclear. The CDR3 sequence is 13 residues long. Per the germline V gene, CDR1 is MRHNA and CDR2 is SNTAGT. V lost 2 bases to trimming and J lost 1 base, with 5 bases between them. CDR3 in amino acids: CASSDEANTEAFF. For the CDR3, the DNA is TGTGCCAGCAGTGACGAGGCGAACACTGAAGCTTTCTTT.

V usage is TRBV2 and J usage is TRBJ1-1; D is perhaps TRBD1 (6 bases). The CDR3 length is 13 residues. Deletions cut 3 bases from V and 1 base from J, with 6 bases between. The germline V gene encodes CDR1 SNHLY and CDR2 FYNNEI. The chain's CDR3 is CASSEDRNTEAFF. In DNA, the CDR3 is TGTGCCAGCAGTGAGGACAGGAACACTGAAGCTTTCTTT.

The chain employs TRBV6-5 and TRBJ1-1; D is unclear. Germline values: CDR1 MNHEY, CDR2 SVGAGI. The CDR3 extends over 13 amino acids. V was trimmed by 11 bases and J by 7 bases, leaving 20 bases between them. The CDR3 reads CAGTRRSRGEAFF. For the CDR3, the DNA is TGTGCCGGCACCCGACGTTCCCGGGGTGAAGCTTTCTTT.

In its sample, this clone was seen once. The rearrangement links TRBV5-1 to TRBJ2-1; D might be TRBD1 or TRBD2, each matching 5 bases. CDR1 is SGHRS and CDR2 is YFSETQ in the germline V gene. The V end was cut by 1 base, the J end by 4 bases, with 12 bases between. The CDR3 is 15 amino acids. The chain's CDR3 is CASSLRDLIYNEQFF. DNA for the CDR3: TGCGCCAGCAGCTTGAGGGACCTTATATACAATGAGCAGTTCTTC.